A single sample is the source of the 32 T cell receptor beta chains below, sequenced in a study of CD8 T cells in ankylosing spondylitis. TCRdb recomputed calls from the 5' RACE reads with MiXCR, one row per CDR3 protein. The sample records some 90,000 distinct CDR3 sequences, about 27% being singletons. The specimen sequenced was blood, either unsorted or a sorted T cell fraction (not recorded which). These receptors originate from a male donor with ankylosing spondylitis or in good health (not recorded which).

This clonotype was observed at least ten times. The chain combines TRBV10-3 with TRBJ2-7; no reliable D call. Trimming pared 0 bases from V and 7 bases from J, leaving 7 bases between. Per the germline V gene, CDR1 is ENHRY and CDR2 is SYGVKD. The CDR3 length is 12 residues. Here the CDR3 DNA reads TGTGCCATCAGTGAGTCGGAGTCTGAGCAGTACGTC. It codes for CAISESESEQYV.

This sequence joins TRBV5-1 and TRBJ1-1, with 8 bases matching TRBD1. The CDR3 has 14 amino acids. The trim removed 1 base at V and 5 bases at J, leaving 4 bases unmatched. From germline, CDR1 is SGHRS and CDR2 YFSETQ. CDR3 nucleotides: TGCGCCAGCAGCTTGCCGACAGGGGCAACTGAAGCTTTCTTT. Translation: CASSLPTGATEAFF.

The rearrangement links TRBV5-1 to TRBJ2-1; 8 bases line up with TRBD1. The CDR3 is made up of 16 amino acids. Germline V gene data show CDR1 as SGHRS and CDR2 as YFSETQ. The V and J ends lost 0 bases and 7 bases, in that order; junction bases with no gene match: 9. CDR3 sequence reads: CASSLADRGIGNEQFF. CDR3 DNA: TGCGCCAGCAGCTTGGCAGACAGGGGTATTGGGAATGAGCAGTTCTTC.

This clonotype was counted between two and nine times. The chain recombines TRBV28 with TRBJ1-5; D uncertain. Per the germline V gene, CDR1 is MDHEN and CDR2 is SYDVKM. V lost 1 base, J lost 2 bases, and 9 bases lay in between. There are 15 residues in the CDR3. The CDR3 spells CASSLSPVGNQPQHF. Here the CDR3 DNA reads TGTGCCAGCAGTTTATCCCCTGTAGGCAATCAGCCCCAGCATTTT. The whole variable domain, filled in from reference TRBV28 and TRBJ1-5, reads DVKVTQSSRYLVKRTGEKVFLECVQDMDHENMFWYRQDPGLGLRLIYFSYDVKMKEKGDIPEGYSVSREKKERFSLILESASTNQTSMYLCASSLSPVGNQPQHFGDGTRLSIL.

The chain employs TRBV16 and TRBJ1-6, with TRBD1 as a possible D gene (6 bases). The V end lost 2 bases, the J end lost 7 bases, and 12 bases lay between the germline ends. Germline CDR1 KGHSY, CDR2 FQNENV. The CDR3 sequence is 15 residues long. The CDR3 is CASSQRQGRNSPLHF. For the CDR3, the DNA is TGTGCCAGCAGCCAAAGGCAGGGGAGGAATTCACCCCTCCACTTT.

The rearrangement uses TRBV20-1 and TRBJ2-7; D might be TRBD2 (6 bases). Germline V gene data show CDR1 as DFQATT and CDR2 as SNEGSKA (reference sequence). The germline V and J ends were trimmed by 0 bases and 12 bases, with 12 bases remaining between them. The CDR3 contains 11 residues. The CDR3 loop reads CSARDRERLYF. CDR3 sequence (DNA): TGCAGTGCTAGAGATCGGGAGCGTTTGTACTTC.

A few counts support this clonotype. The V gene is TRBV5-1, the J gene TRBJ1-1; 8 bases are shared with TRBD1. The V gene's germline CDR1 is SGHRS and CDR2 YFSETQ. The V and J ends lost 3 bases and 6 bases, in that order; junction bases with no gene match: 4. This CDR3 comprises 13 residues. The CDR3: CASSSRGHAEAFF. In DNA form, the CDR3 reads TGCGCCAGCAGCTCCAGGGGGCACGCTGAAGCTTTCTTT.

This clonotype was seen a handful of times. V and J are TRBV20-1 and TRBJ2-3; TRBD2 aligns across 14 bases. Germline V gives CDR1 DFQATT, CDR2 SNEGSKA (reference sequence). The V gene end was trimmed by 4 bases and the J gene end by 5 bases; junction bases not matched to a gene: 5. This CDR3 is built from 15 residues. CDR3 bases: TGCAGTGCTACCAGACTAGCGGGGGGGCAAGATACGCAGTATTTT. Residues: CSATRLAGGQDTQYF.

This rearrangement joins TRBV12-3 or TRBV12-4 to TRBJ2-1, with D perhaps TRBD2 (5 bases). The V end lost 6 bases, the J end lost 5 bases, and 8 bases lay between the germline ends. This CDR3 has 12 amino acids. CDR3 amino acids: CASRDLNNEQFF. The CDR3 nucleotides read TGTGCCAGCAGGGACTTAAACAATGAGCAGTTCTTC.

The sample holds a few counts of this clonotype. The rearrangement joins TRBV20-1 to TRBJ2-1; 15 bases line up with TRBD2. Germline CDR1 is DFQATT and CDR2 is SNEGSKA (reference sequence). The CDR3 sequence is 19 residues long. V trimming: 6 bases; J trimming: 0 bases; junction bases outside the gene matches: 12. CDR3 sequence (DNA): TGCAGTGCCTCGTCCGGGACTAGCGGGAGGCGGAGCTCCTACAATGAGCAGTTCTTC. Amino acid sequence: CSASSGTSGRRSSYNEQFF.

This clonotype was counted once. This chain connects TRBV11-1 to TRBJ1-1; 9 positions agree with TRBD1. The CDR3 loop spans 21 amino acids. V was clipped by 6 bases and J by 3 bases; unmatched bases: 26. Germline V gene sequence: CDR1 SGHAT, CDR2 FQDESV (reference sequence). CDR3 amino acids: CASSHPRTGVSLAREDTEAFF. For the CDR3, the DNA is TGTGCCAGCAGTCACCCACGGACAGGGGTCTCACTCGCCCGGGAGGACACTGAAGCTTTCTTT.

The chain has TRBV7-3 and TRBJ2-5; D ambiguous. V was shortened by 1 base and J by 2 bases, with 5 bases between the two germline ends. Per germline, CDR1 SGHTA and CDR2 FQGTGA. This CDR3 is 13 amino acids long. This CDR3 reads CASSLIPQETQYF. The CDR3 DNA follows: TGTGCCAGCAGCTTAATCCCGCAAGAGACCCAGTACTTC.

This chain connects TRBV27 to TRBJ2-1; 9 bases are shared with TRBD2. The germline gives CDR1 MNHEY, CDR2 SMNVEV (reference sequence). This CDR3 has 14 residues. J was trimmed by 9 bases and V by 10 bases; bases with no gene match: 13. In nucleotides, the CDR3 is TGTGCCACAGGCCGGCCTAGCGGGGCCGGTGAGCAGTTCTTC. Its translation: CATGRPSGAGEQFF.

The chain carries TRBV11-1 and TRBJ2-5; D might be TRBD1 (5 bases). Germline V gives CDR1 SGHAT, CDR2 FQDESV (reference sequence). V was trimmed by 1 base and J by 3 bases, leaving 12 bases between them. The CDR3 is 15 amino acids. CDR3 amino acids: CASSLVLGPKETQYF. CDR3 DNA: TGTGCCAGCAGCTTAGTCCTGGGGCCGAAAGAGACCCAGTACTTC. Based on the CDR3 plus reference TRBV11-1 and TRBJ2-5, the full variable domain is EAEVAQSPRYKITEKSQAVAFWCDPISGHATLYWYRQILGQGPELLVQFQDESVVDDSQLPKDRFSAERLKGVDSTLKIQPAELGDSAMYLCASSLVLGPKETQYFGPGTRLLVL.

The V and J genes are TRBV6-1 and TRBJ2-2; tentatively, D is TRBD1 (5 bases). This CDR3 is 14 amino acids long. Germline loops: CDR1 MNHNS, CDR2 SASEGT. The V end lost 7 bases, the J end lost 1 base, and 10 bases lay between the germline ends. This CDR3 is CASTSRGNTGELFF. The CDR3 region has the DNA TGTGCCAGCACCTCAAGGGGGAACACCGGGGAGCTGTTTTTT.

V gene TRBV6-2 or TRBV6-3 combines with J gene TRBJ2-1, with D perhaps being TRBD1 or TRBD2 (6 bases each). The CDR3 length is 17 residues. V lost 10 bases to trimming and J lost 1 base, with 23 bases between them. Germline V gene data show CDR1 as MNHEY and CDR2 as SVGEGT. Written as DNA, the CDR3 is TGTGCCATAGGAGGGGGTGTGGGAGTGCAATCCTACAATGAGCAGTTCTTC. Translating gives CAIGGGVGVQSYNEQFF.

This chain connects TRBV6-2 or TRBV6-3 to TRBJ2-3; TRBD1 or TRBD2 may be the D gene (5 bases each). Germline V lookup: CDR1 MNHEY, CDR2 SVGEGT. Trimming shortened V by 5 bases and J by 0 bases, and 27 bases separated the two germline ends. The CDR3 sequence is 20 residues long. CDR3 sequence reads: CASSHLRGRVVGSSTDTQYF. The CDR3 DNA sequence: TGTGCCAGCAGTCATTTGAGGGGCCGGGTAGTTGGATCTAGCACAGATACGCAGTATTTT.

This clonotype has just a few counts. The rearrangement joins TRBV5-5 to TRBJ2-7, with D perhaps matching TRBD1 or TRBD2 (5 bases each). V dropped 1 base and J dropped 5 bases, with 10 bases sitting between them. Per germline, CDR1 SGHKS and CDR2 YYEKEE (reference sequence). CDR3 length: 13 residues. The CDR3 coding sequence is TGTGCCAGCAGCTTGCGCCAGGGACACGAGCAGTACGTC. Translating it yields CASSLRQGHEQYV.

CDR3 loop: CASHQTGGEIYETQYF. CDR3 coding DNA: TGTGCCAGCCACCAGACAGGGGGCGAAATCTACGAGACCCAGTACTTC. This chain uses TRBV2 with TRBJ2-5, with 10 bases that match TRBD1. Germline CDR1 SNHLY, CDR2 FYNNEI. CDR3 length equals 16 residues. Trimming took 8 bases from V and 5 from J; bases not matched to a gene: 14.

This clonotype occurred many times. This rearrangement joins TRBV7-6 to TRBJ1-2, with a tentative D call TRBD1 (6 bases). CDR3 size: 15 residues. The V end lost 1 base, the J end lost 0 bases, and 9 bases lay between the germline ends. From germline, CDR1 is SGHVS and CDR2 FNYEAQ. CDR3 DNA sequence: TGTGCCAGCAGCTTAGGACAGGCCACTAACTATGGCTACACCTTC. Protein product: CASSLGQATNYGYTF.

This clonotype has ten or more counts. The J gene is TRBJ1-2, the V gene TRBV7-3, with D unclear. This CDR3 contains 12 residues. Germline lookup yields CDR1 SGHTA and CDR2 FQGTGA. V was shortened by 6 bases and J by 4 bases, with 9 bases between the two germline ends. The CDR3 loop is CASRWEVYGYTF. The CDR3 DNA reads as TGTGCCAGCAGATGGGAGGTCTATGGCTACACCTTC.

V and J are TRBV11-2 and TRBJ1-1; D possibly corresponds to TRBD1 (5 bases). The germline gives CDR1 SGHAT, CDR2 FQNNGV. This CDR3 comprises 15 residues. Trimming cost V 5 bases and J 0 bases, with 13 bases left between them. In DNA, the CDR3 is TGTGCCAGCAGCCTCAGGGTAGGAATGAACACTGAAGCTTTCTTT. This encodes CASSLRVGMNTEAFF.

The rearrangement links TRBV12-3 or TRBV12-4 to TRBJ2-2; D is perhaps TRBD1 (6 bases). Trimming removed 7 bases at V and 3 bases at J, with 12 bases between. The length of the CDR3 is 14 residues. CDR3 coding DNA: TGTGCCAGCACGGGAACAGGGTACACCGGGGAGCTGTTTTTT. Translating it yields CASTGTGYTGELFF.

This chain uses TRBV7-2 with TRBJ1-1; TRBD1 is a possible D gene (5 bases). V dropped 1 base and J dropped 1 base, with 10 bases sitting between them. Germline V gene lookup returns CDR1 SGHTA and CDR2 FQGNSA. The CDR3 loop spans 15 amino acids. CDR3: CASSLVSGTNTEAFF. The CDR3 nucleotides read TGTGCCAGCAGCTTAGTCTCCGGGACGAACACTGAAGCTTTCTTT.

The gene calls are TRBV3-1 and TRBJ2-3; 7 nucleotides line up with TRBD2. V dropped 1 base and J dropped 6; count of bases not matched to a gene: 7. The CDR3 runs to 15 residues. Germline V gene data show CDR1 as LGHDT and CDR2 as YNNKEL (reference sequence). The CDR3 region has the DNA TGTGCCAGCAGCCAAGTCCGACTAGCTCGGGATACGCAGTATTTT. Residues: CASSQVRLARDTQYF.

This clonotype was seen at least ten times. The V call is TRBV5-1, the J call TRBJ2-6; D is possibly TRBD1 (5 bases). The CDR3 totals 15 residues. Trimming cost V 0 bases and J 2 bases, with 6 bases left between them. Germline lookup yields CDR1 SGHRS and CDR2 YFSETQ. The CDR3 is CASSLEGPGANVLTF. Here the CDR3 DNA reads TGCGCCAGCAGCTTGGAGGGGCCTGGGGCCAACGTCCTGACTTTC.

The chain uses TRBV7-8 and TRBJ2-1; a possible D gene is TRBD1 (6 bases). V dropped 0 bases and J dropped 5 bases, with 14 bases sitting between them. The CDR3 is made up of 16 amino acids. The germline V gene has CDR1 SGHVS and CDR2 FQNEAQ. CDR3 loop: CASSLAWTALNNEQFF. In nucleotides, the CDR3 is TGTGCCAGCAGCTTAGCGTGGACAGCCCTAAACAATGAGCAGTTCTTC.

The chain recombines TRBV5-1 with TRBJ2-1; 9 bases agree with TRBD2. Trimming removed 1 base from V and 7 bases from J; junction bases left unmatched: 6. The length of the CDR3 is 15 residues. Germline-derived CDR1 and CDR2 are SGHRS and YFSETQ. CDR3 nucleotide sequence: TGCGCCAGCAGCTTGTTTAGCGGGAGACGGAATGAGCAGTTCTTC. Encoded protein: CASSLFSGRRNEQFF.

This clonotype was recorded a few times. This chain connects TRBV10-3 to TRBJ2-1, with a possible D match to TRBD2 (7 bases). Germline CDR1 and CDR2: ENHRY and SYGVKD. This CDR3 has 16 amino acids. Deletions cut 6 bases from V and 1 base from J, with 16 bases between. CDR3 residues: CAIRTGGGGSYNEQFF. The CDR3, as DNA: TGTGCCATCAGGACCGGCGGGGGCGGATCCTACAATGAGCAGTTCTTC.

This clonotype was counted between two and nine times. This chain uses TRBV29-1 with TRBJ2-5; D is possibly TRBD2 (6 bases). The CDR3 length is 13 residues. Germline V CDR1 and CDR2: SQVTM, ANQGSEA. Trimming removed 4 bases at V and 2 bases at J, with 11 bases between. Here the CDR3 reads CSVAGVLQETQYF. In nucleotides, the CDR3 is TGCAGCGTTGCGGGGGTTTTGCAAGAGACCCAGTACTTC.

This clonotype was counted a few times. This rearrangement joins TRBV29-1 to TRBJ1-2; D possibly corresponds to TRBD1 (6 bases). From germline, CDR1 is SQVTM and CDR2 ANQGSEA. V lost 5 bases to trimming and J lost 6 bases, with 13 bases between them. This CDR3 comprises 12 residues. CDR3 bases: TGCAGCGTTCTTGGGGAGGGGGATGGCTACACCTTC. Translated, it gives CSVLGEGDGYTF.

This clonotype was counted ten times or more. This rearrangement joins TRBV20-1 to TRBJ2-7, with 11 bases fitting TRBD2. CDR3 size: 15 residues. Germline trimming cut 1 base from V and 2 bases from J; bases unmatched to any gene: 4. Looked up from germline, CDR1 is DFQATT and CDR2 is SNEGSKA (reference sequence). CDR3 amino acids: CSARASGGLTYEQYV. The CDR3 DNA follows: TGCAGTGCTAGAGCTAGCGGGGGGCTAACCTACGAGCAGTACGTC.